This entry lists 5 T cell receptor beta chains sequenced from one sample in a study of response to subunit inactivated influenza vaccine. TCRdb recomputed calls from the RT-PCR reads with MiXCR, one row per CDR3 protein. Here the sample spans hundreds of thousands of distinct CDR3 sequences, around 20% being singletons. The source was PBMCs from blood, collected 21 months after vaccination. The receptors stem from a man in his fifties or sixties who received an inactivated influenza vaccine.

This clonotype occurred a few times. The rearrangement joins TRBV2 to TRBJ2-7; 7 nucleotides align to TRBD2. Trimming at V came to 7 bases and at J to 0 bases, leaving 3 bases not matched to a gene. Germline V gene lookup returns CDR1 SNHLY and CDR2 FYNNEI. This CDR3 has 13 residues. DNA of the CDR3: TGTGCCAGCATCCGCGGGAGCTCCTACGAGCAGTACTTC. This translates into CASIRGSSYEQYF.

This chain uses TRBV5-1 with TRBJ1-3; 10 nucleotides line up with TRBD1. This CDR3 comprises 20 residues. CDR1 and CDR2 from the germline V gene are SGHRS and YFSETQ. V lost 4 bases and J lost 0; bases outside the gene matches: 16. The CDR3: CASSIRDRGTYISSGNTIYF. In DNA form, the CDR3 reads TGCGCCAGCAGCATCCGGGACAGGGGTACCTATATCAGCTCTGGAAACACCATATATTTT.

This clonotype was recorded a few times. The genes are TRBV12-3 or TRBV12-4 and TRBJ2-3, with TRBD1 matching 12 bases. The trim removed 3 bases at V and 8 bases at J, leaving 6 bases unmatched. The CDR3 has 15 residues. The CDR3 coding sequence is TGTGCCAGCAGTTTGGGACAGGGGGCCCTCGCTACGCAGTATTTT. Amino acid sequence: CASSLGQGALATQYF.

This clonotype was picked up a small number of times. The V and J genes are TRBV7-8 and TRBJ2-3, with D possibly matching TRBD2 (5 bases). The V and J ends lost 5 bases and 1 base respectively, with 19 bases between them. The CDR3 length is 17 residues. The germline V gene encodes CDR1 SGHVS and CDR2 FQNEAQ. The CDR3 loop reads CASSPHLAGFGTDTQYF. The CDR3 DNA is TGTGCCAGCAGCCCTCATTTGGCGGGTTTCGGCACAGATACGCAGTATTTT.

This clonotype was observed a handful of times. The rearrangement joins TRBV29-1 to TRBJ1-4; D is perhaps TRBD1 (5 bases). Trimming took 7 bases from V and 5 from J, leaving 11 bases between them. The germline gives CDR1 SQVTM, CDR2 ANQGSEA. The CDR3 loop spans 12 amino acids. CDR3 bases: TGCAGCGCCGGAAGACAGAATGAAAAACTGTTTTTT. Amino acids: CSAGRQNEKLFF.